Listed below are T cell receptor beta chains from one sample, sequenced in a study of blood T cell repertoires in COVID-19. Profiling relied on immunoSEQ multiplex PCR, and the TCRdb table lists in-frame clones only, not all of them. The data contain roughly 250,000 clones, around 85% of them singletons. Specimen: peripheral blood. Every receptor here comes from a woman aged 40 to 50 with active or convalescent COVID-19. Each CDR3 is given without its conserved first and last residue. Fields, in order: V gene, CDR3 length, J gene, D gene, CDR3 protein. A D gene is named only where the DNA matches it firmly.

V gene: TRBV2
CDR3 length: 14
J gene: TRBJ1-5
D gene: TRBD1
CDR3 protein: ASRAGQGGGNQPQH

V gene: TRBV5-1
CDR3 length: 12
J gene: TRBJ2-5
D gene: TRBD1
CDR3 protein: ASSSQGDGETQY

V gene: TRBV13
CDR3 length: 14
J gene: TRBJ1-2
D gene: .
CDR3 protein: ASSLGGGLGDYGYT

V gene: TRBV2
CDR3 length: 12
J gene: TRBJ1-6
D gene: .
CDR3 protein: ASGLSRANSPLH

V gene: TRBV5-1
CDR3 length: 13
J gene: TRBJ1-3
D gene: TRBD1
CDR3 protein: ASSLQGYTGNTIY

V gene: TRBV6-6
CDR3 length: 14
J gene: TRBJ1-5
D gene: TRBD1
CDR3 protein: ASRNTEQGVNQPQH

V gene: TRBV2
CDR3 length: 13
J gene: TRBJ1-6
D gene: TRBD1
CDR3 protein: ASSEAGGYNSPLH

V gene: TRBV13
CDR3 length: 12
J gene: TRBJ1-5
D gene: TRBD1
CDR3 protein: ASSLGGGDQPQH

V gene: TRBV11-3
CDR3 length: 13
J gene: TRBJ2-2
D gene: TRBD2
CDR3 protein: ASSYSGGASGELF

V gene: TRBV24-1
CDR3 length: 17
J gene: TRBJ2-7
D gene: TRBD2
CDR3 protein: ATSDWGVGSGGVSYEQY

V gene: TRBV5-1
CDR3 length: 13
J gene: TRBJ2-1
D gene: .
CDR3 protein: ASSFYPGRHNEQF

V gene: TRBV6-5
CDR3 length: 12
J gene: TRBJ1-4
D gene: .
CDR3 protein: ASRGRVSGEKLF

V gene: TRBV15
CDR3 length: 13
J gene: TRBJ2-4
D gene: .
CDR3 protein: ATSRERGAKNIQY

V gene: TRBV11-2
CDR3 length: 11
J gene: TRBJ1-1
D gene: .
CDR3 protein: ASSFGTNTEAF

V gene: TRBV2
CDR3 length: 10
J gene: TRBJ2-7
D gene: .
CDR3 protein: AGGRGLDEQY

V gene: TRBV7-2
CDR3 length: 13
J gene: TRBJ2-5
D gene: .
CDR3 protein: ASRLRGESGETQY

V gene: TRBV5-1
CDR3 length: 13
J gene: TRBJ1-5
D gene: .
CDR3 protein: ASSLWGEFNQPQH

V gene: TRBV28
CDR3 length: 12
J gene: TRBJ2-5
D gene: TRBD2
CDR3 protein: ASKAGGGQETQY

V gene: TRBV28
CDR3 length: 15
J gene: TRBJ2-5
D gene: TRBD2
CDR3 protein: ASSPPILLAGEETQY

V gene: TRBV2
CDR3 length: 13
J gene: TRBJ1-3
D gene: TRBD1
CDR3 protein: ASKLDRAGGNTIY

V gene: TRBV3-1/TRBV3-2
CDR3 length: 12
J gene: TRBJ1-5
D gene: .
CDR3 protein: ASSQAHKNQPQH

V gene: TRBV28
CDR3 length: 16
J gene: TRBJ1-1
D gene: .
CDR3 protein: ASSLNQSPTAWNTEAF

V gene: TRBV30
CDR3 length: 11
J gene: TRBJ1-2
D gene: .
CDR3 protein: AWLPFPGNGYT

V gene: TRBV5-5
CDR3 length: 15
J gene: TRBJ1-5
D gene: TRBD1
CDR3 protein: ASSWTYRDRGVWAQH

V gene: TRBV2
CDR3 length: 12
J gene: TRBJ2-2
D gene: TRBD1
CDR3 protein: ASNPTGWTGELF

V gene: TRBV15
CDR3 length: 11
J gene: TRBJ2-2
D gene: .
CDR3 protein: ATSNGLAGELF

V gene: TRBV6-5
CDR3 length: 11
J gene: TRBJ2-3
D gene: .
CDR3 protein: ASLGGETDTQY

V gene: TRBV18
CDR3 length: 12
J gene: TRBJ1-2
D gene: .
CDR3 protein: ASSPPAGRDGYT

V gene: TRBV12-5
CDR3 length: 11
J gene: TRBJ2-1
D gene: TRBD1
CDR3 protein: ASGYQGAGEQF

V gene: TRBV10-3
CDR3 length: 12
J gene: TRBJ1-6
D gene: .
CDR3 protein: AISDRDWDSPLH

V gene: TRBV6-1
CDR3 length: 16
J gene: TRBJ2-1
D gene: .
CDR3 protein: ASSASEVIRSSYNEQF

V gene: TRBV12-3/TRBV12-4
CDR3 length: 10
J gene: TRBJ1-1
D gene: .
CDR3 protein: ASSFRNTEAF

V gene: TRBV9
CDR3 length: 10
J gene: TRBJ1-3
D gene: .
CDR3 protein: ASSPYRNTIY

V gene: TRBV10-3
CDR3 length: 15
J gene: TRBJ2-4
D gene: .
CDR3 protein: AISDAKIGGAKNIQY

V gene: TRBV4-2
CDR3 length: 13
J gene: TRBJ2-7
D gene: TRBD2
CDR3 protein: ASSPWTRSSYEQY

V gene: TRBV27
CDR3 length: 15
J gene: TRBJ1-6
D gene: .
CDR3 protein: ASSAYGGSSYNSPLH

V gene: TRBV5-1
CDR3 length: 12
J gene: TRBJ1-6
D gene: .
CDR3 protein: ASSPQGPDSPLH

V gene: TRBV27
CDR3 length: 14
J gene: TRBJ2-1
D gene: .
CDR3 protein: ASSLYRPVTGDEQF

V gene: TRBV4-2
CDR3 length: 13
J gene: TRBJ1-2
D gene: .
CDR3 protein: ASSQDKNGGDGYT

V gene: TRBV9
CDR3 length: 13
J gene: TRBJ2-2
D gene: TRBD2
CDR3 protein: ASSFSGGATGELF

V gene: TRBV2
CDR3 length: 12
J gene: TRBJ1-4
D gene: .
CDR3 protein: ASSESQVNEKLF

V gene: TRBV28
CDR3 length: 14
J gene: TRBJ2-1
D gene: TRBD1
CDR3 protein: ASSFRWDSSYNEQF

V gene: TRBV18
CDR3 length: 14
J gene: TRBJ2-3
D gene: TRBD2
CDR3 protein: ASSPMTSGLTDTQY

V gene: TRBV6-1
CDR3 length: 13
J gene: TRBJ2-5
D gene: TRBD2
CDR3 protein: ASSEEAGGPETQY